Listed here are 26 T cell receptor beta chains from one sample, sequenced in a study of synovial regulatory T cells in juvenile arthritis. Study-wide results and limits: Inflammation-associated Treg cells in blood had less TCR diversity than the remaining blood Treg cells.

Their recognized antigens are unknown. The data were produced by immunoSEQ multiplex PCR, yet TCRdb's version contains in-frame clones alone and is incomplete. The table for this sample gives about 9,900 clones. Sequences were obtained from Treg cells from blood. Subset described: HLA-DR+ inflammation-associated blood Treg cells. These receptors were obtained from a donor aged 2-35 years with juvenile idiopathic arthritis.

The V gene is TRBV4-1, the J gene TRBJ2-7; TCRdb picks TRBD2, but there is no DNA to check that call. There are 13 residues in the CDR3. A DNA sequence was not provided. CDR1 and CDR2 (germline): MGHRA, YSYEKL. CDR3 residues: CASSRAGSYEQYF.

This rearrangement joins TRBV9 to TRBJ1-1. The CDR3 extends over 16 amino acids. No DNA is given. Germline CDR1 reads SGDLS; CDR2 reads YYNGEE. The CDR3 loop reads CASSVEGGTLDTEAFF.

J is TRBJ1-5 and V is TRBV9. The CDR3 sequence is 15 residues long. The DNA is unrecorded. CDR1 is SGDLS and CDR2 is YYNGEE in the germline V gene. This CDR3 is CASSVDGGGNQPQHF.

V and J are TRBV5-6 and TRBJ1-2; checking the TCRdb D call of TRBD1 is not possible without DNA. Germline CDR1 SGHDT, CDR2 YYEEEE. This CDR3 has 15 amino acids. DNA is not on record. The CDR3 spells CASSSIITENYGYTF.

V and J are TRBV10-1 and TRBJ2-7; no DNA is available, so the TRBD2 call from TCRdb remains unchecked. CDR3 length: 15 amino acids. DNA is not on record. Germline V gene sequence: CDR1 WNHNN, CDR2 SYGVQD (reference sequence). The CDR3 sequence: CASILTGTTSYEQYF.

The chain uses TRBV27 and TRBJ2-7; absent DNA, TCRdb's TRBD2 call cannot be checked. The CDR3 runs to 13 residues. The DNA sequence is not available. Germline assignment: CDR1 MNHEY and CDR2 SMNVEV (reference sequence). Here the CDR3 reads CATMGGASYEQYF.

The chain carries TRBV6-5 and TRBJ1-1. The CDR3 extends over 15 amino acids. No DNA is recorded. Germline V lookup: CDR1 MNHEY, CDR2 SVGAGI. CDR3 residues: CASSYSAGVNTEAFF.

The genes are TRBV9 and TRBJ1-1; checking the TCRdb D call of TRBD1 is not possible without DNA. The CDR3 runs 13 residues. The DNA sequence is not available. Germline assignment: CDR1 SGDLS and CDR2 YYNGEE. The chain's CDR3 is CASSVDRNTEAFF.

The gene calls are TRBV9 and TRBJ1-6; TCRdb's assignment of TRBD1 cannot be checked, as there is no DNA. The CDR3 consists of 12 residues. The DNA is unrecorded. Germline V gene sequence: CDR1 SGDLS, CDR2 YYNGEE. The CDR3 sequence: CASSLTGSPLHF.

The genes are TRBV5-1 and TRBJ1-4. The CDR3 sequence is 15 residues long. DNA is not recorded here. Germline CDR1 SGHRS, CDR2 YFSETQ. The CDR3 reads CASSTRQGVNEKLFF.

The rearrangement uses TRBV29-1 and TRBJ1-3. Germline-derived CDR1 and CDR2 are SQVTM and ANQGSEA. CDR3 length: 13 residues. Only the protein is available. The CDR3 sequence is CSVELNSGNTIYF.

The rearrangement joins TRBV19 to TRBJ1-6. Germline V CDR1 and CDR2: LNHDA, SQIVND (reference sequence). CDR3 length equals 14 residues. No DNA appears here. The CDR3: CASSIGTASLPLHF.

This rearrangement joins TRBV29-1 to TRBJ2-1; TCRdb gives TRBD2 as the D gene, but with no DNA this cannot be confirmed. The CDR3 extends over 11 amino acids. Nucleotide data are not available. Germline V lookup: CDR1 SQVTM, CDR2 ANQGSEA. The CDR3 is CSVDWRNEQFF.

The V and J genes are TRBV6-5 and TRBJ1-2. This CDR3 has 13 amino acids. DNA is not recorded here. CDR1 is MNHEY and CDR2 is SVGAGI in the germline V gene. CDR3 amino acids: CASRGWEDYGYTF.

CDR3 protein: CSVGTNYGQFF. The V and J genes are TRBV29-1 and TRBJ2-1; TCRdb gives TRBD1 as the D gene, but with no DNA this cannot be confirmed. Germline loops: CDR1 SQVTM, CDR2 ANQGSEA. The length of the CDR3 is 11 residues. DNA for this receptor is not on file.

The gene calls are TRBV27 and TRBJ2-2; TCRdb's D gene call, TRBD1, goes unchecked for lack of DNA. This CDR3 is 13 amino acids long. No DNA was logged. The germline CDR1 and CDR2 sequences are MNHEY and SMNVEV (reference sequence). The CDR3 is CASRQGSTGELFF.

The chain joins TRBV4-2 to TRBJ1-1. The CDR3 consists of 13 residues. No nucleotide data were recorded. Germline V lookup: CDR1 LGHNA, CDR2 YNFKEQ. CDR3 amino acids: CASSQGGVVEAFF.

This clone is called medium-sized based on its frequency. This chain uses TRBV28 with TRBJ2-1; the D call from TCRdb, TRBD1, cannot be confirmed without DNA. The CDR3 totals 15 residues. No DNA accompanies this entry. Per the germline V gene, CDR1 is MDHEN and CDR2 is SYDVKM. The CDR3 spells CASSPWDTPEDEQFF.

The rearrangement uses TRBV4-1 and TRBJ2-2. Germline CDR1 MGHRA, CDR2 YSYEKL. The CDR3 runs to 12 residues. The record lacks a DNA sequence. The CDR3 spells CASSHQGGELFF.

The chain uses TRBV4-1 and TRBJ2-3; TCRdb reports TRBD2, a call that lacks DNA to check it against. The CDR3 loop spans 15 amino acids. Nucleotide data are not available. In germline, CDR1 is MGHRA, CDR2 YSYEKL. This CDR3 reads CASSQDSRSTDTQYF.

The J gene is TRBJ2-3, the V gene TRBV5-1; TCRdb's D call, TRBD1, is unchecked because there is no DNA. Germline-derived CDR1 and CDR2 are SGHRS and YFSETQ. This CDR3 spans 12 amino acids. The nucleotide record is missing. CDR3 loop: CATGQGSDTQYF.

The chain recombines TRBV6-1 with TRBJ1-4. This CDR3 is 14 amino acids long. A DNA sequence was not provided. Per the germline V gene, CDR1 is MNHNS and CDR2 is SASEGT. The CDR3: CASSESGPNGKLFF.

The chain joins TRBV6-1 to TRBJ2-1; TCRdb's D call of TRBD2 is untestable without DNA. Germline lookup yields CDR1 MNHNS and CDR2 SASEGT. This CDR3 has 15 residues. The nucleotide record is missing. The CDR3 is CASRPPSGRRDEQFF.

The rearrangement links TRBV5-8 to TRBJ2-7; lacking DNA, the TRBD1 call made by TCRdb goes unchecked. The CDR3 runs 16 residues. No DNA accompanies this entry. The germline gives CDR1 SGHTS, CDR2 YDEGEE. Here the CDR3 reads CASSAGQGRVSYEQYF.

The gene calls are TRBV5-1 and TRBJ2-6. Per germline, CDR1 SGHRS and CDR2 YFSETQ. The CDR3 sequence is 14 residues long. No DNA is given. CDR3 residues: CASSSATGANVLTF.

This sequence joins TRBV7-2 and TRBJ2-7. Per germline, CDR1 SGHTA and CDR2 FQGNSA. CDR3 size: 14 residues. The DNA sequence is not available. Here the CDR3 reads CASSLEGSTYEQYF.